This entry describes one T cell receptor (beta chain). The specificity of this receptor is unknown. No quality values exist for individual bases; no much larger clone is one base distant. Donors formed part of the validation cohort, which comprised about 130 subjects and was distinct from the first cohort of several hundred subjects. Receptor amplification or capture employed the immunoSEQ multiplex PCR assay. The published analysis was carried out like this. A statistical classification framework was built to diagnose cytomegalovirus status from the catalog of TCR beta chain sequences. TCRdb obtained this table from immuneACCESS and retained in-frame rearrangements with V and J assigned. These tables miss some clones; where compared with another copy, unresolved V genes account for less than half of the shortfall, and the remainder is unexplained. That table is the source of V, J and clone size, and D and trimming were worked out from the DNA. Across this sample there are approximately 270,000 clones, with roughly nine tenths seen only once. More than 10% of the sample rests with the top ten.

The sample belongs to a study of cytomegalovirus exposure and HLA in healthy donors (dated by TCRdb to the late 2010s). In terms of the full investigation: According to a later analysis, the approximately 120 validation repertoires were produced on the same platform as the 666 repertoires of the first cohort. The study aimed to test whether signatures of past pathogen exposure could be identified by cataloging public T cell receptors. High-throughput TCR immunosequencing, statistical association of individual TCRs with disease status, and machine learning were combined to predict cytomegalovirus infection status. In addition to the first cohort of about 650 subjects, a separate validation cohort of under 150 different subjects was used. What the work shows at the level of the full study, not this receptor alone: In the study, approximately 160 TCR beta chains were listed as associated with cytomegalovirus. The classifier was reported to diagnose cytomegalovirus status with high specificity and sensitivity in both the original cohort and the validation cohort. A later analysis lacked HLA typing for the validation cohort, so it scored co-occurrence in that cohort across all 110 or so repertoires. It was suggested by the authors that the approach could potentially be generalized to other disease states and immunological phenotypes. In a later analysis, TCRs clustered in the first cohort were found to also tend to co-occur in the roughly 130 validation repertoires, with 94% of cluster scores above 0. Three of the identified cytomegalovirus-associated TCR beta chains were confirmed in vitro to be specific for cytomegalovirus antigens. Most TCR sequences were seen in very few donors, while some public TCRs were found in many individuals.

According to the germline V gene, CDR1 reads SGHRS and CDR2 reads YFSETQ. V drops 0 bases and J drops 8 bases, leaving 14 bases in between. Spanning cysteine to phenylalanine, the CDR3 consists of 14 amino acids. The kept DNA is CDR3 alone, 42 bases in frame from the first base. This chain is built from TRBV5-1 and TRBJ1-2; TRBD1 is possibly the D segment (6 matching bases). The clonotype was recovered from a man aged 18 to 29 in good health and CMV-seropositive. The sequenced sample was PBMCs. CDR3 loop: CASSLDQGHGGYTF. DNA sequence: TGCGCCAGCAGCTTGGATCAGGGGCATGGGGGCTACACCTTC.